One and the same sample provided the 32 T cell receptor beta chains below, sequenced in a study of T cell changes during pregnancy in multiple sclerosis. This table comes from immunoSEQ multiplex PCR, and its TCRdb copy is limited to in-frame clones, with some not included. The data show about 110,000 clones, with approximately 89% seen just once and around 3.2% held by the top ten. The specimen comprised peripheral blood, sampled after pregnancy. Source of these receptors: a female donor with multiple sclerosis, enrolled in a pregnancy study.

The V gene is TRBV5-4, the J gene TRBJ2-1; TRBD2 agrees at 10 bases. This CDR3 is built from 14 residues. The germline CDR1 and CDR2 sequences are SGHNT and YYREEE (reference sequence). Losses at the gene ends were 2 bases for V and 8 bases for J; bases not matched to a gene: 4. This chain's CDR3 is CASSFSGGNYEQFF. Here the CDR3 DNA reads TGTGCCAGCAGCTTTAGCGGGGGGAACTATGAGCAGTTCTTC. Full variable domain (missing parts from reference TRBV5-4 and TRBJ2-1): ETGVTQSPTHLIKTRGQQVTLRCSSQSGHNTVSWYQQALGQGPQFIFQYYREEENGRGNFPPRFSGLQFPNYSSELNVNALELDDSALYLCASSFSGGNYEQFFGPGTRLTVL.

V and J are TRBV2 and TRBJ1-2, with D uncertain. Germline CDR1 is SNHLY and CDR2 is FYNNEI. V was pared by 6 bases and J by 8 bases, with 13 bases between. This CDR3 region has 12 residues. This CDR3 is CASRSTIAGYTF. Written as DNA, the CDR3 is TGTGCCAGCAGATCCACGATTGCGGGCTACACCTTC. Filled out from reference TRBV2 and TRBJ1-2, the complete variable domain reads EPEVTQTPSHQVTQMGQEVILRCVPISNHLYFYWYRQILGQKVEFLVSFYNNEISEKSEIFDDQFSVERPDGSNFTLKIRSTKLEDSAMYFCASRSTIAGYTFGSGTRLTVV.

The V gene is TRBV6-1, the J gene TRBJ2-2; TRBD1 matches at 7 bases. The CDR3 totals 12 residues. The trim removed 9 bases at V and 7 bases at J, leaving 5 bases unmatched. Germline V lookup: CDR1 MNHNS, CDR2 SASEGT. This CDR3 is CASVRGLGELFF. The CDR3 DNA reads TGTGCCAGTGTAAGGGGGCTCGGGGAGCTGTTTTTT.

The chain links TRBV15 to TRBJ1-6; D not resolved. The CDR3 covers 13 residues. Germline V gene data show CDR1 as LNHNV and CDR2 as YYDKDF (reference sequence). The V and J ends lost 8 bases and 2 bases respectively, with 7 bases between them. CDR3 bases: TGTGCCACCGGGGAGGCCTATAATTCACCCCTCCACTTT. Translated, it gives CATGEAYNSPLHF.

J is TRBJ2-7 and V is TRBV4-2; D gene unclear. The V gene's germline CDR1 is LGHNA and CDR2 YNFKEQ. The CDR3 is 13 residues long. V was shortened by 3 bases and J by 6 bases, with 12 bases between the two germline ends. The DNA of the CDR3 is TGTGCCAGCAGCCATCCCTTTTGGCCCGAGCAGTACTTC. Its translation: CASSHPFWPEQYF.

This sequence joins TRBV9 and TRBJ2-3, with D maybe TRBD2 (5 bases). Between the trimmed V and J ends, which lost 0 bases and 4 bases, there was a span of 6 bases. This CDR3 spans 13 amino acids. CDR1 is SGDLS, CDR2 YYNGEE, per germline. CDR3 region: CASSVERADTQYF. In DNA, the CDR3 is TGTGCCAGCAGCGTAGAGAGGGCAGATACGCAGTATTTT.

The rearrangement uses TRBV7-9 and TRBJ1-2, with 7 positions matching TRBD1. Per germline, CDR1 SEHNR and CDR2 FQNEAQ (reference sequence). V lost 5 bases and J lost 7; bases outside the gene matches: 4. The CDR3 covers 12 residues. The CDR3 loop reads CASSKDRPGYTF. CDR3 bases: TGTGCCAGCAGCAAGGACAGGCCTGGCTACACCTTC. Full variable domain (missing parts from reference TRBV7-9 and TRBJ1-2): DTGVSQNPRHKITKRGQNVTFRCDPISEHNRLYWYRQTLGQGPEFLTYFQNEAQLEKSRLLSDRFSAERPKGSFSTLEIQRTEQGDSAMYLCASSKDRPGYTFGSGTRLTVV.

The CDR3 here is CASSEDLAGVGEQYF. In DNA, the CDR3 is TGTGCCAGCAGCGAAGATCTAGCGGGGGTAGGCGAGCAGTACTTC. The genes are TRBV7-3 and TRBJ2-7; 10 nucleotides align to TRBD2. Germline CDR1 reads SGHTA; CDR2 reads FQGTGA. The CDR3 sequence is 15 residues long. V shed 5 bases, J shed 6 bases, and the junction held 10 bases outside the gene matches.

The chain employs TRBV5-1 and TRBJ1-1; 8 bases fit TRBD1. This CDR3 region has 16 residues. The ends lost 4 bases at V and 1 base at J; junction bases unmatched: 9. From germline, CDR1 is SGHRS and CDR2 YFSETQ. CDR3 in amino acids: CASSLEPGTGNTEAFF. CDR3 DNA: TGCGCCAGCAGCCTGGAGCCCGGGACAGGGAACACTGAAGCTTTCTTT.

The chain uses TRBV21-1 and TRBJ2-2; TRBD1 is taken as the D call from the table, unchecked against the DNA. TRBV21-1 is marked as a pseudogene. This CDR3 contains 20 residues. CDR3 in DNA: TGTGCCAGCAGCCGGGATGGGGCCTCCGGGACAGGGAATTACACCGGGGAGCTGTTTTTT. As protein: CASSRDGASGTGNYTGELFF.

The chain is built from TRBV28 and TRBJ2-3, with 9 bases lining up with TRBD2. Looked up from germline, CDR1 is MDHEN and CDR2 is SYDVKM. CDR3 size: 15 residues. The junction had 3 bases not matched to a gene; V was cut back by 5 bases and J by 0 bases. The CDR3 protein is CASSLRGGSTDTQYF. The DNA of the CDR3 is TGTGCCAGCAGTCTGCGGGGGGGTAGCACAGATACGCAGTATTTT.

This rearrangement joins TRBV7-3 to TRBJ2-7; the match to TRBD2 covers 9 bases. Looked up from germline, CDR1 is SGHTA and CDR2 is FQGTGA. This CDR3 contains 13 residues. V trimming: 3 bases; J trimming: 7 bases; junction bases outside the gene matches: 4. The CDR3 is CASSLAGGDEQYF. In DNA, the CDR3 is TGTGCCAGCAGCTTGGCGGGGGGGGATGAGCAGTACTTC. Full variable domain (outside the CDR3, taken from reference TRBV7-3 and TRBJ2-7): GAGVSQTPSNKVTEKGKYVELRCDPISGHTALYWYRQSLGQGPEFLIYFQGTGAADDSGLPNDRFFAVRPEGSVSTLKIQRTERGDSAVYLCASSLAGGDEQYFGPGTRLTVT.

The chain links TRBV5-1 to TRBJ2-7; 7 bases align to TRBD1. Germline loops: CDR1 SGHRS, CDR2 YFSETQ. The V segment lost 6 bases and the J segment 1 base; nucleotides outside the gene matches: 10. The CDR3 spans 15 residues. The CDR3 bases are TGCGCCAGCAACAATCCGGGACAGTATTCCTACGAGCAGTACTTC. Protein sequence: CASNNPGQYSYEQYF.

The V gene is TRBV18, the J gene TRBJ1-1; no clear D. Germline V gives CDR1 KGHSH, CDR2 LQKENI. The CDR3 extends over 14 amino acids. V was cut by 1 base and J by 1 base, with 7 bases left in between. Here the CDR3 DNA reads TGTGCCAGCTCACCACTCCGGGGGAACACTGAAGCTTTCTTT. Its protein product is CASSPLRGNTEAFF.

The gene calls are TRBV29-1 and TRBJ2-1, with 7 bases identical to TRBD1. CDR3 length: 13 residues. V lost 4 bases to trimming and J lost 8 bases; unmatched junction nucleotides: 8. Germline V gives CDR1 SQVTM, CDR2 ANQGSEA. This CDR3 reads CSVGHHRGDEQFF. CDR3 sequence (DNA): TGCAGCGTTGGACATCACAGGGGCGATGAGCAGTTCTTC.

V is TRBV6-1 and J is TRBJ1-4; 7 bases line up with TRBD1. Per the germline V gene, CDR1 is MNHNS and CDR2 is SASEGT. V shed 9 bases and J 3 bases; nucleotides not matched to a gene: 7. CDR3 size: 14 residues. As DNA, the CDR3 is TGTGCCAGTAGAGACGGGACAGCTAATGAAAAACTGTTTTTT. It codes for CASRDGTANEKLFF.

V is TRBV2 and J is TRBJ2-1; D is ambiguous. Germline CDR1 SNHLY, CDR2 FYNNEI. This CDR3 is built from 12 residues. Trimming cost V 6 bases and J 5 bases, with 8 bases left between them. This CDR3 is CASREFNNEQFF. The CDR3 DNA is TGTGCCAGCAGGGAGTTTAACAATGAGCAGTTCTTC. The whole variable domain, filled in from reference TRBV2 and TRBJ2-1, reads EPEVTQTPSHQVTQMGQEVILRCVPISNHLYFYWYRQILGQKVEFLVSFYNNEISEKSEIFDDQFSVERPDGSNFTLKIRSTKLEDSAMYFCASREFNNEQFFGPGTRLTVL.

The CDR3 loop reads CASSQRWGVGSGDTQYF. In DNA, the CDR3 is TGTGCCAGCAGCCAAAGATGGGGAGTTGGGTCGGGGGATACGCAGTATTTT. The chain carries TRBV14 and TRBJ2-3, with D maybe TRBD2 (5 bases). The CDR3 sequence is 17 residues long. V was clipped by 2 bases and J by 6 bases, with 21 bases between them. CDR1 and CDR2 from the germline V gene are SGHDN and FVKESK.

The chain couples TRBV19 to TRBJ2-7; weak D call: TRBD2 (5 bases). V lost 2 bases and J 5 bases, leaving 7 bases between the germline ends. The CDR3 is made up of 12 amino acids. The germline CDR1 and CDR2 sequences are LNHDA and SQIVND (reference sequence). The CDR3 spells CASSINGNEQYF. CDR3 nucleotides: TGTGCCAGTAGTATAAACGGGAACGAGCAGTACTTC.

This chain joins TRBV5-5 and TRBJ2-7, with D possibly being TRBD2 (7 bases). Germline V gene sequence: CDR1 SGHKS, CDR2 YYEKEE (reference sequence). V was trimmed by 7 bases and J by 3 bases, leaving 23 bases between them. This CDR3 is 16 amino acids long. The DNA of the CDR3 is TGTGCCAGCGGCCGGGGGCAAGACCGGGGGGTCTACGAGCAGTACTTC. Translated, it gives CASGRGQDRGVYEQYF.

This chain joins TRBV11-3 and TRBJ2-3, with D possibly being TRBD2 (6 bases). CDR1 is SGHNT and CDR2 is YENEEA in the germline V gene. The CDR3 contains 17 residues. V was clipped by 3 bases and J by 3 bases, with 19 bases between them. Here the CDR3 reads CASSFRDPRGRTDTQYF. The CDR3 coding sequence is TGTGCCAGCAGCTTCCGGGACCCCCGAGGGAGGACAGATACGCAGTATTTT.

The chain combines TRBV28 with TRBJ1-2, with D unresolved. Germline values: CDR1 MDHEN, CDR2 SYDVKM. The CDR3 contains 15 residues. V was clipped by 2 bases and J by 2 bases, with 12 bases between them. The CDR3 sequence is CASSLTQTANYGYTF. CDR3 DNA sequence: TGTGCCAGCAGTTTAACCCAGACTGCCAACTATGGCTACACCTTC.

The chain uses TRBV2 and TRBJ2-5; a possible D gene is TRBD1 (7 bases). Germline loops: CDR1 SNHLY, CDR2 FYNNEI. CDR3 length: 16 amino acids. Trimming left V 8 bases short and J 7 bases short, with 26 bases between. CDR3 sequence: CASGEATGDDPGTQYF. The CDR3 DNA reads TGTGCCAGCGGGGAGGCCACAGGGGATGATCCGGGGACCCAGTACTTC.

There are a few counts of this clone. The rearrangement joins TRBV29-1 to TRBJ2-7, with TRBD1 matching over 10 bases. Germline lookup yields CDR1 SQVTM and CDR2 ANQGSEA. The CDR3 has 11 residues. The V gene end was trimmed by 7 bases and the J gene end by 6 bases; junction bases not matched to a gene: 3. CDR3 protein: CSARTGGEQYF. In nucleotides, the CDR3 is TGCAGCGCGAGGACAGGGGGCGAGCAGTACTTC.

V and J are TRBV11-3 and TRBJ1-5; D is possibly TRBD1 (5 bases). The germline V and J ends were trimmed by 5 bases and 13 bases, with 12 bases remaining between them. Germline V lookup: CDR1 SGHNT, CDR2 YENEEA. CDR3 length: 11 amino acids. The CDR3 region is CASSLSGAQHF. The CDR3 nucleotides are TGTGCCAGCAGCCTCAGTGGGGCTCAGCATTTT.

The V and J genes are TRBV19 and TRBJ2-1; maybe TRBD1 (5 bases). In germline, CDR1 is LNHDA, CDR2 SQIVND (reference sequence). V gave up 4 bases and J gave up 5 bases, with 18 bases separating them. The CDR3 is 16 residues long. CDR3 in DNA: TGTGCCAGTAGTAGAGGATGGGCCGAAGGGGACAATGAGCAGTTCTTC. Its translation: CASSRGWAEGDNEQFF.

The CDR3 spells CASRPYAGGQVSYEQYF. For the CDR3, the DNA is TGTGCCAGCAGACCATACGCTGGGGGACAGGTGTCCTACGAGCAGTACTTC. This chain links TRBV5-6 with TRBJ2-7; 8 nucleotides align to TRBD1. Trimming at V came to 5 bases and at J to 1 base, leaving 14 bases not matched to a gene. CDR1 and CDR2 (germline): SGHDT, YYEEEE. The CDR3 runs to 17 residues.

Comments on this clone: At one of its ends the junction is not consistent with the germline gene, which may arise from a read error. This chain links TRBV7-7 with TRBJ2-5; TRBD1 matches 8 bases. CDR3 size: 14 residues. CDR1 and CDR2 (germline): SSHAT, FNYEAQ (reference sequence). This chain's CDR3 is CASSQTGAGETQYF. CDR3 DNA: TGTGCTAGCAGCCAGACAGGGGCCGGGGAGACCCAGTACTTC.

The chain uses TRBV6-5 and TRBJ1-1; no firm D call. The CDR3 is made up of 11 amino acids. Germline lookup yields CDR1 MNHEY and CDR2 SVGAGI. V shed 7 bases and J shed 5 bases, with 8 bases lying between them. The CDR3 here is CASTEGTEAFF. The CDR3 DNA follows: TGTGCCAGCACAGAGGGAACTGAAGCTTTCTTT.

This chain joins TRBV11-2 and TRBJ1-4; 7 bases line up with TRBD1. The junction had 7 bases not matched to a gene; V was cut back by 4 bases and J by 8 bases. Per the germline V gene, CDR1 is SGHAT and CDR2 is FQNNGV. The CDR3 extends over 14 amino acids. This CDR3 reads CASSSRGLNEKLFF. CDR3 in DNA: TGTGCCAGCAGCTCGAGGGGGCTTAACGAAAAACTGTTTTTT.

This clone was seen only a few times. V is TRBV19 and J is TRBJ1-5, with 12 nucleotides matching TRBD1. This CDR3 has 13 amino acids. Germline V CDR1 and CDR2: LNHDA, SQIVND (reference sequence). Trimming at V came to 11 bases and at J to 6 bases, leaving 5 bases not matched to a gene. The DNA of the CDR3 is TGTGCCTCCGGGACAGGGGGCGTTCAGCCCCAGCATTTT. Protein sequence: CASGTGGVQPQHF.

The gene calls are TRBV6-1 and TRBJ2-7; TRBD1 aligns across 7 bases. This CDR3 has 14 residues. CDR1 and CDR2 (germline): MNHNS, SASEGT. V was pared by 2 bases and J by 6 bases, with 7 bases of the junction left unmatched. In DNA, the CDR3 is TGTGCCAGCAGTGAATTGGGACAGTGGGCCGAGCAGTACTTC. Translated: CASSELGQWAEQYF.